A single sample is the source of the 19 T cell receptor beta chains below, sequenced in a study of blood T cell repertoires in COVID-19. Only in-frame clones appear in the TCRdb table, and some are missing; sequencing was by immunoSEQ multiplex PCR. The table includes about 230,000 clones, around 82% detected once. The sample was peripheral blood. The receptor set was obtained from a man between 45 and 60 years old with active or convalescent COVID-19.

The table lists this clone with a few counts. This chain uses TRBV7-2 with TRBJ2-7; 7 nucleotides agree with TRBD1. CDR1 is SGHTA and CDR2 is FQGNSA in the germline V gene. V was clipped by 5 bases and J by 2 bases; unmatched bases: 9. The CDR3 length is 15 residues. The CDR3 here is CASSELGQRAYEQYF. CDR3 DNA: TGTGCCAGCAGCGAACTGGGACAGAGAGCCTACGAGCAGTACTTC.

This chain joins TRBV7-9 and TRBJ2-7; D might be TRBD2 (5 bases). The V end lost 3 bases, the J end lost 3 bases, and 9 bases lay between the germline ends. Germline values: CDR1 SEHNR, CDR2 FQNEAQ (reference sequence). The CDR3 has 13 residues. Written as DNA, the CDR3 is TGTGCCAGCAGCTTGGGAGTGGGCTACGAGCAGTACTTC. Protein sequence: CASSLGVGYEQYF. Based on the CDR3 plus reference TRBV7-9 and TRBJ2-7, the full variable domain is DTGVSQNPRHKITKRGQNVTFRCDPISEHNRLYWYRQTLGQGPEFLTYFQNEAQLEKSRLLSDRFSAERPKGSFSTLEIQRTEQGDSAMYLCASSLGVGYEQYFGPGTRLTVT.

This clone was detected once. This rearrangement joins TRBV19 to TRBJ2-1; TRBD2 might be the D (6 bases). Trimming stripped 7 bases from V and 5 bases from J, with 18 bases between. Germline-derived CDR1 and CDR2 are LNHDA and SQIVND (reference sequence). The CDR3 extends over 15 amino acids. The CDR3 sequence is CASIQNSGGDNEQFF. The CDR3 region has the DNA TGTGCCAGTATCCAAAATAGTGGAGGGGACAATGAGCAGTTCTTC.

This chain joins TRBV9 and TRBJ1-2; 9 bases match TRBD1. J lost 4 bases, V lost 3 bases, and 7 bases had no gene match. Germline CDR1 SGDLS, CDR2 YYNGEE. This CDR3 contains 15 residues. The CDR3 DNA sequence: TGTGCCAGCAGCGCCAATGCGGGACAGGGCTATGGCTACACCTTC. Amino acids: CASSANAGQGYGYTF.

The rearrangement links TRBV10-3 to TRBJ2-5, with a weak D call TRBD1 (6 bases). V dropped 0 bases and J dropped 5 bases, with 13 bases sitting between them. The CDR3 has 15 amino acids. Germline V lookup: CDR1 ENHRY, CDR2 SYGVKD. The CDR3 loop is CAISESPTGGETQYF. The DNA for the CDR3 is TGTGCCATCAGTGAGTCGCCGACAGGCGGGGAGACCCAGTACTTC.

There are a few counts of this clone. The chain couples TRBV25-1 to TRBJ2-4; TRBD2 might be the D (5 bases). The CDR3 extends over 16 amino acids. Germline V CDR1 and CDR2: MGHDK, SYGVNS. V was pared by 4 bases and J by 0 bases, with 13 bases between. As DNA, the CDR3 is TGTGCCAGCAGTGCGGGAACATCCGGAGCCAAAAACATTCAGTACTTC. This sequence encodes CASSAGTSGAKNIQYF.

CDR3 sequence: CASSEWGGREPQHF. In DNA form, the CDR3 reads TGTGCCAGCAGTGAATGGGGCGGGAGGGAGCCCCAGCATTTT. This chain joins TRBV6-1 and TRBJ1-5, with D maybe TRBD1 (5 bases). Germline V gives CDR1 MNHNS, CDR2 SASEGT. This CDR3 spans 14 amino acids. The V gene lost 2 bases and the J gene lost 8 bases, with 13 bases spanning the gap.

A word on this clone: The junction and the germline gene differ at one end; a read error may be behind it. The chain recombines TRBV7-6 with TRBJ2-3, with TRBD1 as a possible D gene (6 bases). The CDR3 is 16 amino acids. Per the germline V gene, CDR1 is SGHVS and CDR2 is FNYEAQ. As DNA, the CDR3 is TGTGCCAGCAGCTCCACCGGGACACGGGACGGGGATACGCAATATTTT. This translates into CASSSTGTRDGDTQYF.

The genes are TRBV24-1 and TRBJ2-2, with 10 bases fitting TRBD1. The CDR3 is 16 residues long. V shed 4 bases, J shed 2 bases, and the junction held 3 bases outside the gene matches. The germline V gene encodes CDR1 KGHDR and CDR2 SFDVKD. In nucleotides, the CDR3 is TGTGCCACCAGTGACCGGGACAGGGGTAACACCGGGGAGCTGTTTTTT. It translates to CATSDRDRGNTGELFF.

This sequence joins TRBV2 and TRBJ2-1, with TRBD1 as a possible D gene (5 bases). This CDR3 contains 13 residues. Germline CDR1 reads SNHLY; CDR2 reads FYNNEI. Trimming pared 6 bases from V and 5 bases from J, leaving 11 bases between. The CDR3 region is CASRKDSNNEQFF. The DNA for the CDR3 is TGTGCCAGCAGGAAAGACAGTAACAATGAGCAGTTCTTC. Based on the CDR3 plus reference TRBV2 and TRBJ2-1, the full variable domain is EPEVTQTPSHQVTQMGQEVILRCVPISNHLYFYWYRQILGQKVEFLVSFYNNEISEKSEIFDDQFSVERPDGSNFTLKIRSTKLEDSAMYFCASRKDSNNEQFFGPGTRLTVL.

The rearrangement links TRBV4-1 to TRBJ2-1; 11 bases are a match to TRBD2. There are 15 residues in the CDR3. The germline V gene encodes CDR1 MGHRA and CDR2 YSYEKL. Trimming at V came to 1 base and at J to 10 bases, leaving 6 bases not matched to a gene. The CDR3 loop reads CASSQALAGAVEQFF. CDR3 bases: TGCGCCAGCAGCCAAGCACTAGCGGGGGCGGTGGAGCAGTTCTTC.

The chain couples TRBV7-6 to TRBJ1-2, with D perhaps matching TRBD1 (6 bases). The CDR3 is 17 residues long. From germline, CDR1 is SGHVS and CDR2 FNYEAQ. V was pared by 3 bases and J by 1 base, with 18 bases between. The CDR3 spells CASSLTIGQQLNYGYTF. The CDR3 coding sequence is TGTGCCAGCAGCTTGACAATAGGACAGCAACTTAACTATGGCTACACCTTC.

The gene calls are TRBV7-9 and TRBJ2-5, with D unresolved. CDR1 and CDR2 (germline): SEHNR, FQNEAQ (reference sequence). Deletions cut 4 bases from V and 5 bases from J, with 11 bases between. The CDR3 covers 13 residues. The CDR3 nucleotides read TGTGCCAGCAGCTCCTTAGCAGTTGAGACCCAGTACTTC. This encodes CASSSLAVETQYF. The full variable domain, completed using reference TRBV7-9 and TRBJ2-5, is DTGVSQNPRHKITKRGQNVTFRCDPISEHNRLYWYRQTLGQGPEFLTYFQNEAQLEKSRLLSDRFSAERPKGSFSTLEIQRTEQGDSAMYLCASSSLAVETQYFGPGTRLLVL.

In DNA form, the CDR3 reads TGTGCCAGTAGTATAAGCACCGGTGGAAACACCATATATTTT. It translates to CASSISTGGNTIYF. The chain combines TRBV19 with TRBJ1-3, with unresolved D. CDR3 length: 14 amino acids. With 2 bases removed from V and 3 bases from J, the gap between germline ends came to 8 bases. CDR1 and CDR2 (germline): LNHDA, SQIVND (reference sequence).

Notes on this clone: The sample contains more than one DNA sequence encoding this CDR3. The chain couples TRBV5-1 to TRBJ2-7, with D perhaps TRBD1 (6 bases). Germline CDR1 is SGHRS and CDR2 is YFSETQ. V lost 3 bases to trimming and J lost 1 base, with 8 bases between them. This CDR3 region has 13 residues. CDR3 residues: CASSSDSSYEQYF. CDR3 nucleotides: TGCGCCAGCAGCTCGGACAGTTCCTACGAGCAGTACTTC.

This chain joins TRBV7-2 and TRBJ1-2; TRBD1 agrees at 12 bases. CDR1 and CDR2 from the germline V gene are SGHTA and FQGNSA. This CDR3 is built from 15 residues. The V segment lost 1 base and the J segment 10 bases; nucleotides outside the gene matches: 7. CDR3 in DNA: TGTGCCAGCAGCTTAGGGGGACAGGGGGCGGTACACTACACCTTC. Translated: CASSLGGQGAVHYTF.

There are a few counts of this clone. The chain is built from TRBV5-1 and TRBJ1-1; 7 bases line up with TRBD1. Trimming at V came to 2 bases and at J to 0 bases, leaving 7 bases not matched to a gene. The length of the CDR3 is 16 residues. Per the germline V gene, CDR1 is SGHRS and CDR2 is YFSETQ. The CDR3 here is CASSLGQARMNTEAFF. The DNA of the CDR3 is TGCGCCAGCAGCTTAGGACAGGCGCGAATGAACACTGAAGCTTTCTTT.

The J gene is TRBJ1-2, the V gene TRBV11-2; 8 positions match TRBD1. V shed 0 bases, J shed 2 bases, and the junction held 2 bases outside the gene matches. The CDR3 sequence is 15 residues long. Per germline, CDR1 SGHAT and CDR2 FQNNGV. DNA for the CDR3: TGTGCCAGCAGCTTAGATCCAGGGGGCAACTATGGCTACACCTTC. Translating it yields CASSLDPGGNYGYTF.

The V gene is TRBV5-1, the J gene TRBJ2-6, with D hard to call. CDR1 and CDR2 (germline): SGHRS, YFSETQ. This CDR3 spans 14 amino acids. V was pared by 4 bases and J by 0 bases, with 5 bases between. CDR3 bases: TGCGCCAGCAGCCTTAGCTCTGGGGCCAACGTCCTGACTTTC. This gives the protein CASSLSSGANVLTF.